The subject of this entry is one T cell receptor (beta chain). Its antigen is still unknown. Following a re-call of the 5' RACE reads, TCRdb has one entry per CDR3 protein and lacks DNA. This sample's table reports some 340,000 distinct CDR3 sequences. The source of the sample is a study of T cells expressing NK-cell markers. Study-level background: Repertoire data for TCR beta were derived from sorted T cells (CD3+CD56+NKG2C+, CD3+CD56+NKG2C- and CD3+CD56-NKG2C+). Among eight sequenced donors, seven carried HCMV seropositivity while one was seronegative. The study's findings and limits: HCMV specificity of the expanded NKG2C+ T cell clones was not established. A range of about 1.0-8% of CD8+ T cells consisted of dominant NKG2C+ clonotypes in more than five donors.

The CDR3 extends over 16 amino acids. Germline CDR1 reads LGHDT; CDR2 reads YNNKEL (reference sequence). Specimen: blood T cells: a sorted CD56 or NKG2C T cell subset, CD4+ or CD8+ T cells, or bulk PBMC T cells (not recorded which). The rearrangement joins TRBV3-1 to TRBJ2-1. The sequence was collected from a man aged 18-75 years in good health. The CDR3 reads CASSQVRRQTHNEQFF.